This T cell receptor (beta chain) is drawn from a study of T cell responses to AZD1222 COVID-19 vaccine (dated by TCRdb to the early 2020s). Looking at the study overall: A total of 233 trial participants underwent TCR sequencing, of whom about 210 received two doses of AZD1222 and around 26 received two doses of the MenACWY control vaccine. Trial participants were enrolled into age subgroups of 18-55, 56-69 and 70-plus years, which contained roughly 150, 30 and 60 TCR-sequenced participants, respectively. What the research found in general, with its limitations: The 56-69-year group was small, and its depth increase did not reach significance, likely because of low power. No day 14 peak-response samples were available, so repertoires were characterized only after the peak T cell response. Conclusions about previously exposed vaccinees are limited because only five or six AZD1222 recipients were SARS-CoV-2 seropositive at baseline. The whole spike protein was spanned by vaccine-associated CD4 TCRs, and dominant responses were seen in regions 160-218 and 743-854. Participants were mostly white British, with more females than males. The authors suggested clonal diversity may have been underestimated. A significant rise in spike-specific TCR breadth and depth was observed after two AZD1222 doses relative to day 0 and relative to MenACWY recipients. Nearly half of unique spike-specific TCRs reportedly recognized epitopes outside regions mutated in the B.1.351 and B.1.1.7 variants.

The CDR3 sequence holds 14 residues, the cysteine and phenylalanine included. Only the CDR3 part of the read is kept: 42 bases, read in frame from the first base. V lost 3 bases and J lost 6 bases; the stretch between them is 13 bases long. From the germline V gene, CDR1 is KGHSH and CDR2 is LQKENI. The CDR3 regions of human TCRbeta chains were analyzed by immunosequencing. Processing in the source paper ran as follows. TCRs in the repertoires were compared against a reference library of SARS-CoV-2-specific TCRs that had been generated with the MIRA antigen-specificity platform. Breadth was defined as the fraction of unique TCRs that were SARS-CoV-2-associated. Depth was defined as the fraction of total T cells that were SARS-CoV-2-associated. Using the MIRA data, each spike-specific TCR was assigned both to the spike region to which the TCR was reactive and to a CD4 or CD8 class. Log10-transformed breadth and depth values were compared by one-way ANOVA with Sidak's multiple comparisons tests. Drawn from immuneACCESS, this table holds only the in-frame rearrangements with V and J called that TCRdb kept. Clones are partly lost; checked studies trace under half to an unresolved V gene and leave the rest unexplained. V, J and clone size were drawn from that table, and D and trimming were deduced from the DNA. This sample holds roughly 190,000 clones; 90% to 95% were observed only once. About 1.7% of the sample rests with the top ten.

Turning to this clone: Its antigen is not yet known. One base away there is no much larger clone; base qualities are not given.

The label giving this sample's time point can be read as: about 28 days (+/-7) after the second vaccine dose. Because spike-specific TCR depth and breadth did not differ between the two schedules, AZD1222 recipients who got a second dose at roughly 4 weeks were pooled with those who got a second dose at roughly 12 weeks. Samples from vaccinated people were obtained from the UK trials COV001 and COV002, which included a single-blind randomized controlled phase 2/3 trial of AZD1222 (ChAdOx1 nCoV-19) in healthy adults. Trial participant PBMC samples were collected at day 0 and day 28 after the second dose for TCRbeta chain sequencing.

The input for sequencing was peripheral blood, taken 28 days after the second AZD1222 dose. This TCR came from an adult who received the AZD1222 COVID-19 vaccine. This chain joins TRBV18 to TRBJ2-3, with no reliable assignment of the D segment. The nucleotide sequence reads as follows: TGTGCCAGCTCACCTCCTACCCTGGGCGATACGCAGTATTTT. Its amino acids are CASSPPTLGDTQYF.